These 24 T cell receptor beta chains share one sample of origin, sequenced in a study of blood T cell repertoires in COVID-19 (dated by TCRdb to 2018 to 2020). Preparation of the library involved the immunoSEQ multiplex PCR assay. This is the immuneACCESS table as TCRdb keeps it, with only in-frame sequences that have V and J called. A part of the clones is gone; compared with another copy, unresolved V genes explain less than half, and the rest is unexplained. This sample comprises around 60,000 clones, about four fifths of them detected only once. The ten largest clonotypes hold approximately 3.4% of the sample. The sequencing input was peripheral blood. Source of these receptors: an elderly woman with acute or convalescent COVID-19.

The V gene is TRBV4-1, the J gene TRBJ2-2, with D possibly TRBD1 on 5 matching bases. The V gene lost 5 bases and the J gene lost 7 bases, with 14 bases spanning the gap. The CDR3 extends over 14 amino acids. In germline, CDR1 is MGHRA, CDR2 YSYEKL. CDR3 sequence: CASSLGRVDGELFF. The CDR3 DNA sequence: TGCGCCAGCAGCTTAGGCAGGGTCGACGGGGAGCTGTTTTTT.

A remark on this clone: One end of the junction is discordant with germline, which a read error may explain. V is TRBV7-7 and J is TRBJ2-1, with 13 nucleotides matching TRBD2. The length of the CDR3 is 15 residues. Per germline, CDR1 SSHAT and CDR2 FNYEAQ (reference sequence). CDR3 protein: CASSRLAGGYNEQFF. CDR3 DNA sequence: TGTGCTAGCAGCAGACTAGCGGGGGGTTACAATGAGCAGTTCTTC.

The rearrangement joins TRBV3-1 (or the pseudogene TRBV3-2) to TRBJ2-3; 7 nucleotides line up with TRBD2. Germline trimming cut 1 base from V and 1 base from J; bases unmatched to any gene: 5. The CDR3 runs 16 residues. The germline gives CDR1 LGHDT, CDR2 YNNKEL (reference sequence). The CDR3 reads CASSQGPTSGTDTQYF. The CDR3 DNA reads TGTGCCAGCAGCCAAGGTCCCACTAGCGGCACAGATACGCAGTATTTT.

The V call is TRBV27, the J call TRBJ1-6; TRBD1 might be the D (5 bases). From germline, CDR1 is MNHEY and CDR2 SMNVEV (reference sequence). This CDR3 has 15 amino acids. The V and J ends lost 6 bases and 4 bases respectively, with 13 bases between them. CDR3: CASSSLGGYNSPLHF. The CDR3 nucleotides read TGTGCCAGCAGCTCCCTGGGGGGATATAATTCACCCCTCCACTTT.

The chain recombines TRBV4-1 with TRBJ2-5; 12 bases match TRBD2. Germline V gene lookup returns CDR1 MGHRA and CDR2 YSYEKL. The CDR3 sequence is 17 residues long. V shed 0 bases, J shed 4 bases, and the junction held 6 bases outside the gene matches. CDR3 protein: CASSQDLLAGGRETQYF. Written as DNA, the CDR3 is TGCGCCAGCAGCCAAGATTTACTAGCGGGGGGAAGAGAGACCCAGTACTTC.

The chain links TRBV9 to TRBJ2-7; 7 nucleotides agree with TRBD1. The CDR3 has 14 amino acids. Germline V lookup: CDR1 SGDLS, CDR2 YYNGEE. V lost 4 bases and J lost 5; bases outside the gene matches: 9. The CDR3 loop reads CASSSLEGGDEQYF. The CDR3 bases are TGTGCCAGCAGCTCACTCGAAGGGGGCGACGAGCAGTACTTC.

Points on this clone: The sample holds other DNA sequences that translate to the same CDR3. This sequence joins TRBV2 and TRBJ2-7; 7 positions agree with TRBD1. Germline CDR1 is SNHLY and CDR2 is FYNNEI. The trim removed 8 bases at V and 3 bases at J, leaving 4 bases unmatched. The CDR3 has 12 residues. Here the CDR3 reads CASRDSFYEQYF. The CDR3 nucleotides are TGTGCCAGCCGGGACAGCTTCTACGAGCAGTACTTC. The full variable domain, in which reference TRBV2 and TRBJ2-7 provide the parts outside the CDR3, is EPEVTQTPSHQVTQMGQEVILRCVPISNHLYFYWYRQILGQKVEFLVSFYNNEISEKSEIFDDQFSVERPDGSNFTLKIRSTKLEDSAMYFCASRDSFYEQYFGPGTRLTVT.

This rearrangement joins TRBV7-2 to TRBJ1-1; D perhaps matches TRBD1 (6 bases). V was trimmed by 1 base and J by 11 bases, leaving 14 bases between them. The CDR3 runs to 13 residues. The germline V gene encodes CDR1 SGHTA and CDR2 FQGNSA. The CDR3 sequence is CASSLEARTEAFF. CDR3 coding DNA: TGTGCCAGCAGCTTAGAGGCTCGGACAGAGGCTTTCTTT. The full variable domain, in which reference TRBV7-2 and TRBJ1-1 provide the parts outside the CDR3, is GAGVSQSPSNKVTEKGKDVELRCDPISGHTALYWYRQSLGQGLEFLIYFQGNSAPDKSGLPSDRFSAERTGGSVSTLTIQRTQQEDSAVYLCASSLEARTEAFFGQGTRLTVV.

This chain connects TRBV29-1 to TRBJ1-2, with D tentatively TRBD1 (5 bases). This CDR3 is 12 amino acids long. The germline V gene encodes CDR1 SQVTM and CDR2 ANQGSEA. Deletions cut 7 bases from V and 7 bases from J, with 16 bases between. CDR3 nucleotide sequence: TGCAGCGGGATGCAGGGTGCTGCTGGCTACACCTTC. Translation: CSGMQGAAGYTF.

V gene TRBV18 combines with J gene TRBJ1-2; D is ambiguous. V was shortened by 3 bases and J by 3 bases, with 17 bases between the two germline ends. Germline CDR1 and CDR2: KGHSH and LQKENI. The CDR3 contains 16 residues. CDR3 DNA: TGTGCCAGCTCACCTGATTCAACCATGTCGGACTATGGCTACACCTTC. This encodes CASSPDSTMSDYGYTF.

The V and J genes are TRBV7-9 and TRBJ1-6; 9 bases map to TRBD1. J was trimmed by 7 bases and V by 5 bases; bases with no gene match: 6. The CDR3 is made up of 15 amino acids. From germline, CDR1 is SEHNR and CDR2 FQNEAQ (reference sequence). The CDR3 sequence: CASSPLGQGNSPLHF. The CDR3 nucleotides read TGTGCCAGCAGCCCGCTGGGACAGGGAAATTCACCCCTCCACTTT.

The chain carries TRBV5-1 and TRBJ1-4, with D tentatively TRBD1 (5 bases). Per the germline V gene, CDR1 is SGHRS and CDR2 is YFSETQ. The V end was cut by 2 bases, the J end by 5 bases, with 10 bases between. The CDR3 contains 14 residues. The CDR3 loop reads CASSFSQGNEKLFF. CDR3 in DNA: TGCGCCAGCAGCTTTAGCCAGGGAAATGAAAAACTGTTTTTT.

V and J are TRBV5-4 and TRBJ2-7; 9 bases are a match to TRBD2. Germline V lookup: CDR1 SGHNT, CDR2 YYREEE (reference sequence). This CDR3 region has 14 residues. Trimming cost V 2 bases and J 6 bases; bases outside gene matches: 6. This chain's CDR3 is CASSLLAAGGEQYF. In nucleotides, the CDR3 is TGTGCCAGCAGCTTATTGGCAGCGGGGGGCGAGCAGTACTTC.

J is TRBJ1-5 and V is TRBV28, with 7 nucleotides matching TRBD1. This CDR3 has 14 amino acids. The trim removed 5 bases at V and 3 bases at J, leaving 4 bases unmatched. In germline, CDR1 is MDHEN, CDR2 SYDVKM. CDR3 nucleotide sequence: TGTGCCAGCAGTCGTGGACAGGTCAATCAGCCCCAGCATTTT. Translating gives CASSRGQVNQPQHF.

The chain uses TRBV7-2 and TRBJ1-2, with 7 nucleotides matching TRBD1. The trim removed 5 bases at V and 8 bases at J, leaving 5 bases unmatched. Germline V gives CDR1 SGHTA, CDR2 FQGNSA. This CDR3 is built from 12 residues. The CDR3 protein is CASSRDSRGYTF. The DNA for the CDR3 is TGTGCCAGCAGCCGGGACAGTAGGGGCTACACCTTC.

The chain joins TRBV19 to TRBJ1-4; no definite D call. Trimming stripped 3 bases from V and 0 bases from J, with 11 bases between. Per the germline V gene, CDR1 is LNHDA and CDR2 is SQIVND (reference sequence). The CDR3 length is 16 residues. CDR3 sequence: CASSIPSGTTNEKLFF. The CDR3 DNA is TGTGCCAGTAGTATCCCTTCGGGAACAACTAATGAAAAACTGTTTTTT.

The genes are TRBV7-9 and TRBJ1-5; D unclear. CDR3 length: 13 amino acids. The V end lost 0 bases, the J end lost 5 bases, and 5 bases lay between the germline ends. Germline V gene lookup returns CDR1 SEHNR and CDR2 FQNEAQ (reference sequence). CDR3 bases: TGTGCCAGCAGCTTAGCCGAGCATCAGCCCCAGCATTTT. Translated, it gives CASSLAEHQPQHF.

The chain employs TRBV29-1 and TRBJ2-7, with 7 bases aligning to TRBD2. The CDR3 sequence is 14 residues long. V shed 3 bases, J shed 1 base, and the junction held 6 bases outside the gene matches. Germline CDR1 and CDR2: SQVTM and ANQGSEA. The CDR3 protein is CSVDKRGLSYEQYF. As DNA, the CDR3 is TGCAGCGTTGATAAGCGGGGTCTTTCCTACGAGCAGTACTTC.

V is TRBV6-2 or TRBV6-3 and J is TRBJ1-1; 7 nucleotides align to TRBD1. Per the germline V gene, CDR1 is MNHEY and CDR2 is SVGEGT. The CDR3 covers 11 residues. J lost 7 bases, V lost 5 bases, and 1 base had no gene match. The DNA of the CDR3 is TGTGCCAGCAGTGACAGGGTTGAAGCTTTCTTT. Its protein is CASSDRVEAFF.

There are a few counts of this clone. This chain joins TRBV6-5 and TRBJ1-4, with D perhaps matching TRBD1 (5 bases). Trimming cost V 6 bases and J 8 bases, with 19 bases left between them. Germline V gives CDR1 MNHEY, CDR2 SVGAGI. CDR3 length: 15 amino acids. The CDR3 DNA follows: TGTGCCAGCAGCCCGATGACAGAAGGTGCCGAAAAACTGTTTTTT. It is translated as CASSPMTEGAEKLFF.

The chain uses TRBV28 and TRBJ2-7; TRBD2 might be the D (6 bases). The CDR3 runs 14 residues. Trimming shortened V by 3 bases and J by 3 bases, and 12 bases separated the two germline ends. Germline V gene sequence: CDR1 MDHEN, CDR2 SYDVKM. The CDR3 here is CASSLGRTYYEQYF. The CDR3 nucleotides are TGTGCCAGCAGTTTGGGGAGGACCTACTACGAGCAGTACTTC.

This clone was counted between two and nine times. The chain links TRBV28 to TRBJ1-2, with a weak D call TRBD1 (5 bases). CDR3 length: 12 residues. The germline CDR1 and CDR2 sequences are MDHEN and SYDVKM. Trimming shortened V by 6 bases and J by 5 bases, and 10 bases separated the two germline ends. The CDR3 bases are TGTGCCAGCAGGGACACTATTTATGGCTACACCTTC. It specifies CASRDTIYGYTF.

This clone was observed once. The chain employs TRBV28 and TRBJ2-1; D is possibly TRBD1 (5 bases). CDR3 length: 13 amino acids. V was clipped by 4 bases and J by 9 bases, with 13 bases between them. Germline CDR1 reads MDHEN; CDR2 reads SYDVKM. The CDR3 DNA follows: TGTGCCAGCAGTTGGCAGGGTCAAGGTGAGCAGTTCTTC. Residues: CASSWQGQGEQFF.

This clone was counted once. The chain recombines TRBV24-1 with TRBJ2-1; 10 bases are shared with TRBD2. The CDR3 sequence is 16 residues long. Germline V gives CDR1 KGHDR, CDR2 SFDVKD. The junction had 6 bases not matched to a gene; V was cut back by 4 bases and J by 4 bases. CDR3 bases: TGTGCCACCAGTGACCGGAGCGGGAGGGAGTACAATGAGCAGTTCTTC. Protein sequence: CATSDRSGREYNEQFF.